The 30 T cell receptor beta chains below all came from one sample that was sequenced in a study of molecular identifiers for immune sequencing clone quantification. TCRdb ran MiXCR on the PCR reads and lists one entry per CDR3 protein. The repertoire holds 300,000 to 350,000 distinct CDR3 sequences, with about 20% as singletons. Sequencing was done on a sample of naive CD8+ T cells from blood, with Jurkat cell RNA spiked in. The subset: FACS-sorted CD8+CD4-CCR7+CD45RA+ naive T cells. The receptors were sampled from a human donor in good health. Some libraries in this study had Jurkat cell RNA spiked in.

This clonotype was recorded many times. The chain employs TRBV5-4 and TRBJ2-2; no reliable D call. The germline gives CDR1 SGHNT, CDR2 YYREEE (reference sequence). Between the trimmed V and J ends, which lost 5 bases and 6 bases, there was a span of 5 bases. This CDR3 is built from 11 residues. CDR3 protein: CASSKAGELFF. Written as DNA, the CDR3 is TGTGCCAGCAGTAAGGCCGGGGAGCTGTTTTTT.

Details on this clonotype: One base away lies a much larger clone, so this may be a sequencing read error. The chain employs TRBV5-6 and TRBJ2-7; perhaps TRBD2 as D (5 bases). Germline CDR1 and CDR2: SGHDT and YYEEEE. This CDR3 comprises 15 residues. The V end was cut by 2 bases, the J end by 2 bases, with 14 bases between. CDR3 region: CASSLTFGNAYEQYF. CDR3 nucleotides: TGTGCCAGCAGCTTAACTTTCGGGAACGCCTACGAGCAGTACTTC.

In its sample, this clonotype was seen many times. The gene calls are TRBV19 and TRBJ2-7, with TRBD2 matching 8 bases. The CDR3 spans 14 residues. Germline V gene lookup returns CDR1 LNHDA and CDR2 SQIVND (reference sequence). J gave up 0 bases and V 9 bases, and 7 bases lay outside the gene matches. The CDR3 DNA reads TGTGCCAGCAGCACGGGGACTAGCTCCTACGAGCAGTACTTC. This translates into CASSTGTSSYEQYF.

This clonotype appeared many times. The rearrangement links TRBV28 to TRBJ1-3; tentatively, D is TRBD1 (6 bases). The V end was cut by 3 bases, the J end by 7 bases, with 13 bases between. Germline V gene data show CDR1 as MDHEN and CDR2 as SYDVKM. The CDR3 totals 14 residues. DNA for the CDR3: TGTGCCAGCAGTTTGAGGGACACAGGGAACACCATATATTTT. It is translated as CASSLRDTGNTIYF.

This clonotype was seen at least ten times. V usage is TRBV13 and J usage is TRBJ2-3; the match to TRBD2 covers 8 bases. The V segment lost 0 bases and the J segment 3 bases; nucleotides outside the gene matches: 5. Germline CDR1 and CDR2: PRHDT and FYEKMQ (reference sequence). This CDR3 has 16 amino acids. The CDR3 loop is CASSLGLAGPTDTQYF. Here the CDR3 DNA reads TGTGCCAGCAGCTTAGGCCTAGCGGGCCCAACAGATACGCAGTATTTT.

This clonotype was detected ten times or more. This chain uses TRBV5-5 with TRBJ1-1; a possible D gene is TRBD1 (6 bases). There are 13 residues in the CDR3. Between the trimmed V and J ends, which lost 4 bases and 4 bases, there was a span of 11 bases. Looked up from germline, CDR1 is SGHKS and CDR2 is YYEKEE (reference sequence). The CDR3: CASSAGVGTEAFF. CDR3 DNA sequence: TGTGCCAGCAGCGCAGGGGTTGGCACTGAAGCTTTCTTT.

This clonotype was counted a few times. A single base separates this from a much larger clone, so it may be a read error. The rearrangement links TRBV4-2 to TRBJ1-5; no definite D call. The CDR3 is 15 amino acids. The ends were cut back, 2 bases at V and 7 bases at J, with 15 bases in the middle. Germline CDR1 is LGHNA and CDR2 is YNFKEQ. The CDR3 reads CASSQRMFGGQPQHF. CDR3 bases: TGTGCCAGCAGCCAAAGAATGTTTGGCGGGCAGCCCCAGCATTTT.

This clonotype was seen ten or more times. The chain employs TRBV7-9 and TRBJ2-2; D possibly corresponds to TRBD1 (6 bases). Per germline, CDR1 SEHNR and CDR2 FQNEAQ (reference sequence). Trimming removed 11 bases at V and 2 bases at J, with 12 bases between. This CDR3 has 13 amino acids. CDR3 in amino acids: CAHGTTNTGELFF. The CDR3 nucleotides are TGTGCCCATGGGACAACCAACACCGGGGAGCTGTTTTTT.

This clonotype was detected ten times or more. This rearrangement joins TRBV6-5 to TRBJ2-2; D gene uncertain. Germline assignment: CDR1 MNHEY and CDR2 SVGAGI. V was pared by 6 bases and J by 6 bases, with 11 bases between. The CDR3 has 13 amino acids. CDR3: CASSQLSPGELFF. As DNA, the CDR3 is TGTGCCAGCAGCCAGCTTAGCCCCGGGGAGCTGTTTTTT.

This clonotype has at least ten counts. The CDR3 region is CSVEGAETQYF. In DNA, the CDR3 is TGCAGCGTTGAGGGGGCAGAGACCCAGTACTTC. V usage is TRBV29-1 and J usage is TRBJ2-5; D possibly corresponds to TRBD1 (6 bases). Trimming removed 3 bases from V and 4 bases from J, with 6 bases in between. The CDR3 is 11 residues long. The V gene's germline CDR1 is SQVTM and CDR2 ANQGSEA. Complete variable domain (other parts from reference TRBV29-1 and TRBJ2-5): SAVISQKPSRDICQRGTSLTIQCQVDSQVTMMFWYRQQPGQSLTLIATANQGSEATYESGFVIDKFPISRPNLTFSTLTVSNMSPEDSSIYLCSVEGAETQYFGPGTRLLVL.

The V and J genes are TRBV7-6 and TRBJ2-1, with TRBD1 matching over 7 bases. The CDR3 runs 11 residues. CDR1 and CDR2 from the germline V gene are SGHVS and FNYEAQ. V was pared by 4 bases and J by 9 bases, with 0 bases of the junction left unmatched. CDR3 region: CASSSGGEQFF. The CDR3 nucleotides are TGTGCCAGCAGCTCAGGGGGTGAGCAGTTCTTC.

This clonotype came up many times. As DNA, the CDR3 is TGTGCCAGCAGCTTAGATCCCTCATATTCACCCCTCCACTTT. Its translation: CASSLDPSYSPLHF. The V gene is TRBV7-9, the J gene TRBJ1-6, with unresolved D. This CDR3 region has 14 residues. Germline loops: CDR1 SEHNR, CDR2 FQNEAQ (reference sequence). Trimming took off 1 base at V and 8 bases at J, with 9 bases between the two ends. The complete variable domain, with remaining parts taken from reference TRBV7-9 and TRBJ1-6, reads DTGVSQNPRHKITKRGQNVTFRCDPISEHNRLYWYRQTLGQGPEFLTYFQNEAQLEKSRLLSDRFSAERPKGSFSTLEIQRTEQGDSAMYLCASSLDPSYSPLHFGNGTRLTVT.

At least ten counts were recorded for this clonotype. As DNA, the CDR3 is TGTGCCAGCACCCGAAGTTTTTCTGAGACCCAGTACTTC. Translating gives CASTRSFSETQYF. The chain is built from TRBV12-3 or TRBV12-4 and TRBJ2-5; the D is unclear. V gave up 7 bases and J gave up 5 bases, with 14 bases separating them. CDR3 length: 13 amino acids.

This clonotype was seen once. This may stem from a read error, because a much larger clone lies one nucleotide away. The chain has TRBV2 and TRBJ1-1; D ambiguous. The CDR3 length is 14 residues. The V end was cut by 6 bases, the J end by 0 bases, with 11 bases between. Germline V lookup: CDR1 SNHLY, CDR2 FYNNEI. The CDR3 region is CASSLVVMNTEAFF. DNA for the CDR3: TGTGCCAGCAGCCTGGTGGTTATGAACACTGAAGCTTTCTTT.

Note on this clonotype: A much bigger clone sits one base away, suggesting this may be a read error. The chain joins TRBV20-1 to TRBJ2-7; D is possibly TRBD1 (6 bases). The CDR3 length is 11 residues. Trimming left V 7 bases short and J 6 bases short, with 13 bases between. Germline V gene sequence: CDR1 DFQATT, CDR2 SNEGSKA (reference sequence). In nucleotides, the CDR3 is TGCAGTGTTCTCAGGGGACCCGAGCAGTACTTC. As protein: CSVLRGPEQYF.

With regard to this clonotype: A much larger clone lies one base from this, so it may be a read error. The V gene is TRBV7-9, the J gene TRBJ2-7; a possible D gene is TRBD2 (5 bases). Looked up from germline, CDR1 is SEHNR and CDR2 is FQNEAQ (reference sequence). The CDR3 totals 17 residues. The DNA for the CDR3 is TGTGCCAGCAGCCCCAACGGTCATCAGGCGGTCGACTACGAGCGGTACTTC. Translating gives CASSPNGHQAVDYERYF.

This clonotype was seen at least ten times. This sequence joins TRBV28 and TRBJ1-5, with a tentative D call TRBD1 (5 bases). Germline-derived CDR1 and CDR2 are MDHEN and SYDVKM. The CDR3 has 15 residues. Trimming cost V 4 bases and J 0 bases, with 10 bases left between them. In nucleotides, the CDR3 is TGTGCCAGCAGTTGGGGGGTCAATAGCAATCAGCCCCAGCATTTT. Its translation is CASSWGVNSNQPQHF.

This clonotype occurred a few times. Sequence at one end of the junction differs from germline and may be a read error. CDR3 region: CVSSLEDSPNQPQHF. As DNA, the CDR3 is TGTGTCAGCAGCTTAGAGGACAGCCCCAATCAGCCCCAGCATTTT. The gene calls are TRBV7-8 and TRBJ1-5; D possibly corresponds to TRBD1 (6 bases). CDR1 is SGHVS, CDR2 FQNEAQ, per germline. The CDR3 sequence is 15 residues long.

Notes on this clonotype: With a much larger clone just one base away, this may be a read error. V gene TRBV9 combines with J gene TRBJ2-2; D is possibly TRBD2 (5 bases). Germline V CDR1 and CDR2: SGDLS, YYNGEE. The CDR3 sequence is 15 residues long. V was trimmed by 7 bases and J by 1 base, leaving 14 bases between them. CDR3 sequence: CASGRRTGNTGELFF. The CDR3 DNA sequence: TGTGCCAGCGGCCGGAGGACCGGGAACACCGGGGAGCTGTTTTTT. The variable domain in full, completed from reference TRBV9 and TRBJ2-2, reads DSGVTQTPKHLITATGQRVTLRCSPRSGDLSVYWYQQSLDQGLQFLIQYYNGEERAKGNILERFSAQQFPDLHSELNLSSLELGDSALYFCASGRRTGNTGELFFGEGSRLTVL.

This clonotype was counted at least ten times. The J gene is TRBJ2-3, the V gene TRBV5-4, with D unclear. The CDR3 extends over 14 amino acids. Per germline, CDR1 SGHNT and CDR2 YYREEE (reference sequence). V was cut by 1 base and J by 0 bases, with 6 bases left in between. CDR3 in amino acids: CASSLSGSTDTQYF. The CDR3 coding sequence is TGTGCCAGCAGCTTGTCCGGGAGCACAGATACGCAGTATTTT.

This clonotype came up many times. J is TRBJ2-1 and V is TRBV4-3, with D tentatively TRBD2 (5 bases). CDR3 length: 15 residues. CDR1 and CDR2 (germline): LGHNA, YSLEER. Trimming cost V 0 bases and J 9 bases, with 15 bases left between them. DNA for the CDR3: TGCGCCAGCAGCCAAGATAGGAGGTCGTTCCCTGAGCAGTTCTTC. Amino acid sequence: CASSQDRRSFPEQFF.

This clonotype came up a few times. Sequence at one end of the junction differs from germline and may be a read error. The gene calls are TRBV6-2 or TRBV6-3 and TRBJ2-7; D is possibly TRBD2 (5 bases). The CDR3 consists of 14 residues. Germline CDR1 reads MNHEY; CDR2 reads SVGEGT. The CDR3 nucleotides read TGTGCCAGCCCCGAACAGCGGCCTAAGGACGAGCGGTACTTC. Encoded protein: CASPEQRPKDERYF.

This chain joins TRBV30 and TRBJ1-1, with D unclear. This CDR3 region has 13 residues. V shed 0 bases and J shed 6 bases, with 11 bases lying between them. Germline-derived CDR1 and CDR2 are GTSNPN and SVGIG (reference sequence). CDR3 sequence (DNA): TGTGCCTGGAGTGTAGTGGTCTACGCTGAAGCTTTCTTT. Translation: CAWSVVVYAEAFF.

This clonotype was detected many times. The chain joins TRBV9 to TRBJ1-6; the D is unclear. V lost 0 bases and J 4 bases, leaving 11 bases between the germline ends. The length of the CDR3 is 16 residues. CDR1 SGDLS and CDR2 YYNGEE come from the germline V gene. In DNA form, the CDR3 reads TGTGCCAGCAGCGTAGGCGACACTGGATATAATTCACCCCTCCACTTT. Amino acid sequence: CASSVGDTGYNSPLHF.

The J gene is TRBJ2-7, the V gene TRBV28; the D is unclear. V was trimmed by 5 bases and J by 2 bases, leaving 19 bases between them. Germline CDR1 MDHEN, CDR2 SYDVKM. The CDR3 has 16 amino acids. The CDR3 loop is CASSPDDLTDPYEQYF. CDR3 bases: TGTGCCAGCAGTCCCGACGACCTTACCGACCCCTACGAGCAGTACTTC.

The chain employs TRBV18 and TRBJ2-1, with unresolved D. The V and J ends lost 2 bases and 4 bases respectively, with 3 bases between them. Germline V gene data show CDR1 as KGHSH and CDR2 as LQKENI. The length of the CDR3 is 12 residues. The CDR3 coding sequence is TGTGCCAGCTCACCAACATACAATGAGCAGTTCTTC. Translated, it gives CASSPTYNEQFF.

This clonotype was picked up a small number of times. V gene TRBV10-2 combines with J gene TRBJ2-7; no reliable D call. The V end lost 3 bases, the J end lost 2 bases, and 11 bases lay between the germline ends. There are 14 residues in the CDR3. Germline CDR1 and CDR2: WSHSY and SAAADI. The CDR3 spells CASSEFGPPYEQYF. Here the CDR3 DNA reads TGCGCCAGCAGTGAATTCGGGCCCCCCTACGAGCAGTACTTC.

This clonotype appeared many times. The rearrangement links TRBV20-1 to TRBJ1-1, with 8 bases fitting TRBD1. From germline, CDR1 is DFQATT and CDR2 SNEGSKA (reference sequence). The trim removed 6 bases at V and 7 bases at J, leaving 10 bases unmatched. This CDR3 contains 13 residues. The CDR3 protein is CSATLNRGSEAFF. The CDR3 coding sequence is TGCAGTGCCACCCTTAACAGGGGGAGTGAAGCTTTCTTT.

About this clonotype itself: A much bigger clone sits one base away, suggesting this may be a read error. This chain connects TRBV12-3 or TRBV12-4 to TRBJ1-3; tentatively, D is TRBD1 (5 bases). CDR3 length: 16 amino acids. Trimming removed 5 bases from V and 0 bases from J, with 14 bases in between. Written as DNA, the CDR3 is TGTGCCAGCAGTCTTTCAGGGCTGCCCTCTGGAAACACCATATATTTT. Translated: CASSLSGLPSGNTIYF.

In this sample, this clonotype turned up a few times. The V and J genes are TRBV3-1 and TRBJ2-7; D is unresolved. CDR1 is LGHDT and CDR2 is YNNKEL in the germline V gene (reference sequence). Trimming pared 1 base from V and 7 bases from J, leaving 8 bases between. This CDR3 comprises 12 residues. CDR3: CASSQGPEEQYF. DNA of the CDR3: TGTGCCAGCAGCCAAGGCCCCGAGGAGCAGTACTTC.